The rows below give T cell receptor beta chains drawn from one sample of a study of shared clonotypes between healthy human individuals. TCRdb's table, derived via immunoSEQ multiplex PCR, lists solely in-frame clones and lacks some. The repertoire holds about 990,000 clones, with about 80% as singletons. The material sequenced was memory CD4+ T cells from PBMCs. These receptors were taken from a man aged 18 to 29 in good health. Some clones in this sample may be carry-over from other donors' samples. Each CDR3 is given with its conserved first and last residue. The D gene is left open where the match is weak. Some rows have no size entry. The others give once, few or many, or a class for an expanded clone.

14 | TRBD2 | TRBJ2-3 | NA | TRBV7-2 | TGTGCCAGCAGCTGGAGCGGGAGCGGAGATACGCAGTATTTT | CASSWSGSGDTQYF
16 | NA | TRBJ2-3 | NA | TRBV2 | TGTGCCAGCAGTGAATCGGCAGGCGAGCGGACAGATACGCAGTATTTT | CASSESAGERTDTQYF
12 | NA | TRBJ1-2 | NA | TRBV5-6 | TGTGCCAGCAGCTTGTGGCAGGGAGGCTACACCTTC | CASSLWQGGYTF
15 | NA | TRBJ1-1 | NA | TRBV4-2 | TGTGCCAGCAGCCAAGATAGTTGGGGTTCTACTGAAGCTTTCTTT | CASSQDSWGSTEAFF
15 | TRBD1 | TRBJ2-3 | NA | TRBV5-1 | TGCGCCAGCAGCATAGGACAGGGGGCTTCAGATACGCAGTATTTT | CASSIGQGASDTQYF
17 | NA | TRBJ2-3 | NA | TRBV14 | TGTGCCAGCAGCCAAGATTGGTGGGCGTCTAGCACAGATACGCAGTATTTT | CASSQDWWASSTDTQYF
12 | NA | TRBJ1-5 | NA | TRBV28 | TGTGCCAGCATGGGGAGCAATCAGCCCCAGCATTTT | CASMGSNQPQHF
15 | NA | TRBJ2-3 | NA | TRBV2 | TGTGCCAGCAGTGAACAGGACCGGGCCACAGATACGCAGTATTTT | CASSEQDRATDTQYF
16 | NA | TRBJ2-5 | NA | TRBV5-1 | TGCGCCAGCAGCTTGGGGTGGCGGGCGGGGCAAGAGACCCAGTACTTC | CASSLGWRAGQETQYF
15 | TRBD2 | TRBJ2-1 | NA | TRBV9 | TGTGCCAGCAGCGTACTAGCGGGAGTCCCCAATGAGCAGTTCTTC | CASSVLAGVPNEQFF
14 | NA | TRBJ1-3 | NA | TRBV29-1 | TGCAGCGTTGATACAGGGAGGACTGGAAACACCATATATTTT | CSVDTGRTGNTIYF
15 | TRBD2 | TRBJ2-5 | NA | TRBV2 | TGTGCCAGCAATGGTGGAGCGGGAGGGCAAGAGACCCAGTACTTC | CASNGGAGGQETQYF
15 | NA | TRBJ2-2 | NA | TRBV7-7 | TGTGCCAGCAGCTTACAACCCGGGGTGTCCGGGGAGCTGTTTTTT | CASSLQPGVSGELFF
16 | TRBD2 | TRBJ2-1 | NA | TRBV27 | TGTGCCAGCAGTTTAAAAGGCGGGAGGGCCTACAATGAGCAGTTCTTC | CASSLKGGRAYNEQFF
13 | NA | TRBJ1-2 | NA | TRBV29-1 | TGCAGCGTGGCGACCCGGGCAGTCTATGGCTACACCTTC | CSVATRAVYGYTF
16 | TRBD2 | TRBJ2-7 | NA | TRBV18 | TGTGCCAGCTCTCCTTCGACTAGCGGGAGCTCCTACGAGCAGTACTTC | CASSPSTSGSSYEQYF
15 | TRBD1 | TRBJ1-5 | NA | TRBV19 | TGTGCCAGTAACGGCGGGACAGGGAGTAATCAGCCCCAGCATTTT | CASNGGTGSNQPQHF
11 | NA | TRBJ2-5 | NA | TRBV20-1 | TGCAGTGCTCTCAGGGAAGAGACCCAGTACTTC | CSALREETQYF
13 | NA | TRBJ2-5 | few | TRBV6-1 | TGTGCCAGCAGTGAATTGGGGAAGGAGACCCAGTACTTC | CASSELGKETQYF
14 | TRBD2 | TRBJ2-7 | few | TRBV28 | TGTGCCAGCGACCCGGGACTAGCGGGAGCCGGGCAGTACTTC | CASDPGLAGAGQYF
12 | NA | TRBJ2-7 | NA | TRBV21-1 | TGTGCCAGCAGCAAGGGACGTTACGAGCAGTACTTC | CASSKGRYEQYF
16 | TRBD1 | TRBJ1-5 | NA | TRBV5-4 | TGTGCCAGCAGCTTTGGGACAGGGGGCTTGAGTCAGCCCCAGCATTTT | CASSFGTGGLSQPQHF
14 | NA | TRBJ2-7 | NA | TRBV7-9 | TGTGCCAGCAGTCCCCCGGGCGGCTCCTACGAGCAGTACTTC | CASSPPGGSYEQYF
16 | NA | TRBJ2-3 | NA | TRBV7-2 | TGTGCCAGCAGCTTAGCCGCGACAGGTAACACAGATACGCAGTATTTT | CASSLAATGNTDTQYF
14 | TRBD1 | TRBJ2-1 | few | TRBV7-2 | TGTGCCAGCAGCTACAGGGGGCAGGGCCTGGAGCAGTTCTTC | CASSYRGQGLEQFF
13 | NA | TRBJ1-1 | NA | TRBV30 | TGTGCCTGGAGTGCCGCAGGCTGGACTGAAGCTTTCTTT | CAWSAAGWTEAFF
15 | NA | TRBJ2-1 | many | TRBV5-6 | TGTGCCAGCAGCTTGGCCCGGGGGCGGGTCAATGAGCAGTTCTTC | CASSLARGRVNEQFF
13 | NA | TRBJ1-1 | few | TRBV10-1 | TGCGCCAGCAGCGAAGACACCAACACTGAAGCTTTCTTT | CASSEDTNTEAFF
17 | NA | TRBJ1-3 | NA | TRBV28 | TGTGCCAGCAGTTTTCTGACAGTATCAACTTCTGGAAACACCATATATTTT | CASSFLTVSTSGNTIYF
15 | NA | TRBJ2-1 | NA | TRBV6-5 | TGTGCCAGCAGTTTGACAACTAACTCCTACAATGAGCAGTTCTTC | CASSLTTNSYNEQFF
14 | NA | TRBJ1-3 | NA | TRBV28 | TGTGCCAGCAGCAATTTCCCCATTGGAAACACCATATATTTT | CASSNFPIGNTIYF
13 | NA | TRBJ1-2 | NA | TRBV6-1 | TGTGCCAGCAATATGGGACGGATGTATGGCTACACCTTC | CASNMGRMYGYTF
14 | NA | TRBJ2-7 | NA | TRBV27 | TGTGCCAGCCACACAGCAGGACAGTCCTACGAGCAGTACTTC | CASHTAGQSYEQYF
17 | TRBD2 | TRBJ2-2 | NA | TRBV28 | TGTGCCAGCAGACTAGCGGGAGTTGGGGCGAACACCGGGGAGCTGTTTTTT | CASRLAGVGANTGELFF
16 | NA | TRBJ1-4 | NA | TRBV5-4 | TGTGCCAGCAGCGCGCGGACGGAAGGCGCTAATGAAAAACTGTTTTTT | CASSARTEGANEKLFF
13 | NA | TRBJ1-2 | NA | TRBV7-9 | TGTGCCAGCAGCCCCGGACGGGAGTATGGCTACACCTTC | CASSPGREYGYTF
14 | NA | TRBJ2-1 | NA | TRBV14 | TGTGCCAGCAGCCCCTGGACGGGCTACAATGAGCAGTTCTTC | CASSPWTGYNEQFF
14 | NA | TRBJ2-7 | once | TRBV4-1 | TGCGCCAGCAGCCATCCTCTCGCGGGATACGAGCAGTACTTC | CASSHPLAGYEQYF
14 | TRBD1 | TRBJ2-7 | NA | TRBV7-2 | TGTGCCAGCAGCCCCGGGACAGTTCAGGAGGAGCAGTACTTC | CASSPGTVQEEQYF
15 | NA | TRBJ1-4 | NA | TRBV7-8 | TGTGCCAGCAGCCCTCGGACAGAGGCGAATGAAAAACTGTTTTTT | CASSPRTEANEKLFF
14 | NA | TRBJ1-5 | NA | TRBV28 | TGTGCCAGCAGGCCCCCGAGGGGGTATCAGCCCCAGCATTTT | CASRPPRGYQPQHF
15 | TRBD1 | TRBJ1-2 | NA | TRBV30 | TGTGCCTGGAGTGACCTCGGACAGGCCGGACATGGCTACACCTTC | CAWSDLGQAGHGYTF
15 | NA | TRBJ1-4 | NA | TRBV29-1 | TGCAGCGGGGGTCCAGGGTGGGGCGTAGGTGAAAAACTGTTTTTT | CSGGPGWGVGEKLFF
16 | TRBD2 | TRBJ2-3 | NA | TRBV18 | TGTGCCAGCTCACCAGCTAGCGGGTTTAGCACAGATACGCAGTATTTT | CASSPASGFSTDTQYF
14 | NA | TRBJ2-7 | NA | TRBV28 | TGTGCCAGCAGTTTAACCAGGAGCTCCTACGAGCAGTACTTC | CASSLTRSSYEQYF
15 | TRBD1 | TRBJ1-3 | NA | TRBV5-6 | TGTGCCAGCAGCCCGGACAGGGGATATGGAAACACCATATATTTT | CASSPDRGYGNTIYF
15 | TRBD1 | TRBJ1-1 | NA | TRBV28 | TGTGCCCGCAGTGGGGGGCGGGACAGGAACACTGAAGCTTTCTTT | CARSGGRDRNTEAFF
13 | NA | TRBJ2-1 | NA | TRBV28 | TGTGCCAGCAGACTCGACAGGTACAATGAGCAGTTCTTC | CASRLDRYNEQFF
13 | TRBD2 | TRBJ2-7 | few | TRBV19 | TGTGCCAGTAGTCGGGCTAGCGGGACCGAGCAGTACTTC | CASSRASGTEQYF
14 | TRBD2 | TRBJ2-7 | NA | TRBV2 | TGTGCCAGCAGTGTGCGGGAGGACTCCTACGAGCAGTACTTC | CASSVREDSYEQYF
15 | TRBD1 | TRBJ2-5 | NA | TRBV2 | TGTGCCAGCAGCGAGGACAGGCAGTACCAAGAGACCCAGTACTTC | CASSEDRQYQETQYF
15 | TRBD1 | TRBJ2-7 | NA | TRBV15 | TGTGCCACCAGCCGCGACAGGGCGGAGACCTACGAGCAGTACTTC | CATSRDRAETYEQYF
12 | NA | TRBJ1-2 | NA | TRBV6-1 | TGTGCCAGCAGTGAAGGCAGCTATGGCTACACCTTC | CASSEGSYGYTF